The 20 T cell receptor beta chains presented below share a single source sample, sequenced in a study of early T cells in non-severe SARS-CoV-2 infection. TCRdb independently ran MiXCR on the 5' RACE reads; one entry per CDR3 protein. Altogether tens of thousands of distinct CDR3 sequences are present, around 15% being singletons, with the ten largest covering less than 0.6%. The sequenced sample was whole blood. These receptor sequences come from an adult who was a healthcare worker with PCR-confirmed SARS-CoV-2 infection or an uninfected control (not recorded which).

This clonotype was observed a handful of times. The chain has TRBV5-1 and TRBJ2-1; the D call may be TRBD1 or TRBD2 (5 bases each). Germline CDR1 reads SGHRS; CDR2 reads YFSETQ. V gave up 4 bases and J gave up 4 bases, with 12 bases separating them. This CDR3 comprises 14 residues. This CDR3 is CASSDGTVYNEQFF. CDR3 DNA sequence: TGCGCCAGCAGCGATGGGACGGTTTACAATGAGCAGTTCTTC.

This clonotype has just a few counts. V usage is TRBV12-3 or TRBV12-4 and J usage is TRBJ2-1, with unresolved D. Deletions cut 6 bases from V and 8 bases from J, with 14 bases between. This CDR3 contains 13 residues. The CDR3 nucleotides read TGTGCCAGCAGGGTGAATCAAGGCGATGAGCAGTTCTTC. As protein: CASRVNQGDEQFF.

This clonotype showed up just once. A much bigger clone sits one base away, suggesting this may be a read error. The chain carries TRBV20-1 and TRBJ2-1; D might be TRBD2 (5 bases). The V end was cut by 4 bases, the J end by 5 bases, with 12 bases between. The CDR3 runs 13 residues. Per the germline V gene, CDR1 is DFQATT and CDR2 is SNEGSKA (reference sequence). CDR3 DNA: TGCAGTGCTACGGCGGGTCTCGACAATGAGCAGTTCTTC. Protein product: CSATAGLDNEQFF.

This clonotype was seen more than once but under ten times. V gene TRBV11-2 combines with J gene TRBJ2-5; D is unclear. Germline CDR1 is SGHAT and CDR2 is FQNNGV. The CDR3 runs 13 residues. V lost 1 base and J lost 9, with 12 bases in between. The DNA of the CDR3 is TGTGCCAGCAGCTTAGTCCCCGGTGCGGCCCAGTACTTC. Its translation: CASSLVPGAAQYF.

This sequence joins TRBV6-6 and TRBJ1-3; D not certain. Germline CDR1 reads MNHNY; CDR2 reads SVGAGI (reference sequence). The CDR3 is 16 amino acids. V was pared by 0 bases and J by 2 bases, with 11 bases between. The CDR3 coding sequence is TGTGCCAGCAGTTACTCGAGAGCCAGGACTGGAAACACCATATATTTT. This sequence encodes CASSYSRARTGNTIYF.

This clonotype was counted only a few times. The chain joins TRBV29-1 to TRBJ1-3, with TRBD1 as a possible D gene (5 bases). From germline, CDR1 is SQVTM and CDR2 ANQGSEA. The CDR3 totals 14 residues. V lost 7 bases and J lost 0, with 13 bases in between. CDR3 sequence reads: CSADWGNSGNTIYF. The CDR3, as DNA: TGCAGCGCCGATTGGGGGAACTCTGGAAACACCATATATTTT.

The J gene is TRBJ1-5, the V gene TRBV6-4, with no clear D. The CDR3 totals 9 residues. The V end was cut by 9 bases, the J end by 5 bases, with 2 bases between. Looked up from germline, CDR1 is MRHNA and CDR2 is SNTAGT. The CDR3 here is CARDQPQHF. Written as DNA, the CDR3 is TGTGCCAGGGATCAGCCCCAGCATTTT.

This clonotype was seen at least ten times. The chain couples TRBV12-3 or TRBV12-4 to TRBJ1-1; D uncertain. This CDR3 has 14 amino acids. V was pared by 5 bases and J by 7 bases, with 17 bases between. This CDR3 is CASSPTPGSGEAFF. The CDR3, as DNA: TGTGCCAGCAGTCCCACTCCGGGGTCGGGTGAAGCTTTCTTT.

The gene calls are TRBV7-3 and TRBJ2-1; perhaps TRBD1 as D (6 bases). Trimming cost V 4 bases and J 7 bases, with 20 bases left between them. The CDR3 sequence is 16 residues long. CDR1 SGHTA and CDR2 FQGTGA come from the germline V gene. The CDR3: CASSSRAVGGLNEQFF. The CDR3 DNA reads as TGTGCCAGCAGCTCCCGAGCGGTTGGGGGCCTGAATGAGCAGTTCTTC.

In DNA form, the CDR3 reads TGTGCCAGCAGCTTGTCGACAGGGGAAAATGAAAAACTGTTTTTT. It yields the protein CASSLSTGENEKLFF. This chain uses TRBV7-9 with TRBJ1-4, with 8 bases lining up with TRBD1. The CDR3 sequence is 15 residues long. The junction had 5 bases not matched to a gene; V was cut back by 3 bases and J by 5 bases. Germline CDR1 reads SEHNR; CDR2 reads FQNEAQ (reference sequence).

The gene calls are TRBV11-2 and TRBJ2-7, with TRBD1 identical over 8 bases. CDR1 is SGHAT and CDR2 is FQNNGV in the germline V gene. This CDR3 region has 15 residues. J was trimmed by 2 bases and V by 5 bases; bases with no gene match: 8. In DNA, the CDR3 is TGTGCCAGCAGCCCAAAGGCAGGGGGCCCCTACGAGCAGTACGTC. Encoded protein: CASSPKAGGPYEQYV.

The sample holds a few counts of this clonotype. The chain uses TRBV5-6 and TRBJ2-2, with a tentative D call TRBD2 (5 bases). V lost 7 bases and J 0 bases, leaving 22 bases between the germline ends. Per the germline V gene, CDR1 is SGHDT and CDR2 is YYEEEE. The CDR3 contains 18 residues. The CDR3 spells CASPLGYWERPNTGELFF. In nucleotides, the CDR3 is TGTGCCAGCCCCCTTGGGTATTGGGAGCGACCGAACACCGGGGAGCTGTTTTTT.

The gene calls are TRBV5-4 and TRBJ2-1; 7 bases agree with TRBD1. Germline V gene data show CDR1 as SGHNT and CDR2 as YYREEE (reference sequence). This CDR3 is 13 amino acids long. V dropped 4 bases and J dropped 9; count of bases not matched to a gene: 7. The CDR3 DNA is TGTGCCAGCAGCAATGACAGGGATGGTGAGCAGTTCTTC. Its translation: CASSNDRDGEQFF.

In this sample, this clonotype turned up a few times. The chain uses TRBV5-8 and TRBJ2-7; D is perhaps TRBD1 (5 bases). Trimming shortened V by 0 bases and J by 2 bases, and 12 bases separated the two germline ends. The CDR3 has 15 residues. Germline-derived CDR1 and CDR2 are SGHTS and YDEGEE. CDR3 coding DNA: TGTGCCAGCAGCTTGGATGGCAGGGAAGCCTACGAGCAGTACGTC. Translation gives CASSLDGREAYEQYV.

This clonotype came up many times. This chain links TRBV15 with TRBJ2-3; no clear D. V dropped 3 bases and J dropped 0 bases, with 16 bases sitting between them. Germline CDR1 LNHNV, CDR2 YYDKDF (reference sequence). This CDR3 region has 17 residues. CDR3 sequence reads: CATSSPNFAESTDTQYF. DNA for the CDR3: TGTGCCACCAGCAGCCCAAATTTTGCAGAGAGCACAGATACGCAGTATTTT.

In its sample, this clonotype was seen a few times. This rearrangement joins TRBV2 to TRBJ2-1; 11 nucleotides line up with TRBD2. CDR1 and CDR2 from the germline V gene are SNHLY and FYNNEI. J was trimmed by 5 bases and V by 1 base; bases with no gene match: 4. The CDR3 extends over 16 amino acids. This CDR3 is CASSEVSLAGDNEQFF. CDR3 DNA sequence: TGTGCCAGCAGTGAAGTTTCACTAGCGGGGGACAATGAGCAGTTCTTC.

In DNA form, the CDR3 reads TGTGCCAGCAGCCAACAGGGACAGGGGGTTCAGCCCCAGCATTTT. Residues: CASSQQGQGVQPQHF. The V and J genes are TRBV3-1 and TRBJ1-5; TRBD1 matches at 11 bases. The CDR3 totals 15 residues. CDR1 is LGHDT and CDR2 is YNNKEL in the germline V gene (reference sequence). The junction had 3 bases not matched to a gene; V was cut back by 2 bases and J by 6 bases.

The chain recombines TRBV6-6 with TRBJ2-2; TRBD1 aligns across 11 bases. The CDR3 sequence is 16 residues long. Looked up from germline, CDR1 is MNHNY and CDR2 is SVGAGI (reference sequence). J was trimmed by 5 bases and V by 0 bases; bases with no gene match: 2. The CDR3 DNA is TGTGCCAGCAGTTACTCCGGACAGGGGGCAACCGGGGAGCTGTTTTTT. This codes for CASSYSGQGATGELFF.

This clonotype was counted between two and nine times. V and J are TRBV18 and TRBJ1-5; 9 bases line up with TRBD1. This CDR3 is built from 17 residues. Germline V gene sequence: CDR1 KGHSH, CDR2 LQKENI. J was trimmed by 0 bases and V by 2 bases; bases with no gene match: 5. The CDR3 here is CASSPSDRGNSNQPQHF. CDR3 nucleotide sequence: TGTGCCAGCTCACCATCGGACAGGGGTAATAGCAATCAGCCCCAGCATTTT.

This clonotype was seen more than once but under ten times. The rearrangement links TRBV5-1 to TRBJ1-1; D remains ambiguous. The CDR3 sequence is 18 residues long. V lost 0 bases and J 4 bases, leaving 22 bases between the germline ends. The germline V gene has CDR1 SGHRS and CDR2 YFSETQ. The CDR3 nucleotides read TGCGCCAGCAGCTTGGGGGTACCATCGACAAAGCGGGGCACTGAAGCTTTCTTT. Protein: CASSLGVPSTKRGTEAFF.